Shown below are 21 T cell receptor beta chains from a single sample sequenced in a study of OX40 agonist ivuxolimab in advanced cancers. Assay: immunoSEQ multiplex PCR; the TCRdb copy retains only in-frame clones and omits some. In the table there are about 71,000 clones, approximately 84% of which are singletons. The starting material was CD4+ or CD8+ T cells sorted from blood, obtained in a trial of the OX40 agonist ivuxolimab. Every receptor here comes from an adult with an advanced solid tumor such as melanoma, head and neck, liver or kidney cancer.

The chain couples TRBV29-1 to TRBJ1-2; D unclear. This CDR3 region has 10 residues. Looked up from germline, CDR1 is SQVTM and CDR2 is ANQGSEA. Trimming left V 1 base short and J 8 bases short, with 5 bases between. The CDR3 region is CSVEVKGYTF. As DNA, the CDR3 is TGCAGCGTTGAAGTGAAGGGCTACACCTTC.

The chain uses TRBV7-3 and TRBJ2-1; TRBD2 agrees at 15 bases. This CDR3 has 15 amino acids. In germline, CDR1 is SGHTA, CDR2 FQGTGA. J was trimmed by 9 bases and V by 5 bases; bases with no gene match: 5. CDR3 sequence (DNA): TGTGCCAGCAGCGAGTTGGGACTAGCGGGAGGTGAGCAGTTCTTC. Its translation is CASSELGLAGGEQFF.

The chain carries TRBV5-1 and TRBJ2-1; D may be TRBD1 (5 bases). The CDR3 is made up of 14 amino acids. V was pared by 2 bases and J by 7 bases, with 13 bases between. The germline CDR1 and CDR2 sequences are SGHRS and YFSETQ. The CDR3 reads CASSFGQGRNEQFF. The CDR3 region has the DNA TGCGCCAGCAGCTTTGGGCAGGGCAGGAATGAGCAGTTCTTC.

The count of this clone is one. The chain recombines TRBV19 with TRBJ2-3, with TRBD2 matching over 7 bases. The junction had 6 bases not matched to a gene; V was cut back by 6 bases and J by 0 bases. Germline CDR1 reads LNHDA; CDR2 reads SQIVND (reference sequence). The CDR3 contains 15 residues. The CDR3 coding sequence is TGTGCCAGTAGCCTGGGACTAACTAGCACAGATACGCAGTATTTT. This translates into CASSLGLTSTDTQYF. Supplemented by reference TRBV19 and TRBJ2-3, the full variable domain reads DGGITQSPKYLFRKEGQNVTLSCEQNLNHDAMYWYRQDPGQGLRLIYYSQIVNDFQKGDIAEGYSVSREKKESFPLTVTSAQKNPTAFYLCASSLGLTSTDTQYFGPGTRLTVL.

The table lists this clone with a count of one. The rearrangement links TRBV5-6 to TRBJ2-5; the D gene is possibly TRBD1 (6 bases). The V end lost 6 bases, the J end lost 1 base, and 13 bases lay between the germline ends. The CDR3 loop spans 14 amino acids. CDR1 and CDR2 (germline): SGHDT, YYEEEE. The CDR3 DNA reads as TGTGCCAGCACCCCAGGGGTAGTCCAAGAGACCCAGTACTTC. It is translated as CASTPGVVQETQYF.

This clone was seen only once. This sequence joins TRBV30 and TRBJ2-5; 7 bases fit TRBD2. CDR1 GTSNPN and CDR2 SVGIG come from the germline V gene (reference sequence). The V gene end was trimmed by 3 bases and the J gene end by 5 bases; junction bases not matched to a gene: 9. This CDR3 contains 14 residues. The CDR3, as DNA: TGTGCCTGGAGCTCTGGACTAGGTCCGGAGACCCAGTACTTC. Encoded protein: CAWSSGLGPETQYF.

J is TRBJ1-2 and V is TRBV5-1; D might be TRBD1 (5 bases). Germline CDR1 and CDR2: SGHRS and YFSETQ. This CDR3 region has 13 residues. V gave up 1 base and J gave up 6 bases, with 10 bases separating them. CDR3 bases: TGCGCCAGCAGCTTGTTATCGGGGGATGGCTACACCTTC. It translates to CASSLLSGDGYTF.

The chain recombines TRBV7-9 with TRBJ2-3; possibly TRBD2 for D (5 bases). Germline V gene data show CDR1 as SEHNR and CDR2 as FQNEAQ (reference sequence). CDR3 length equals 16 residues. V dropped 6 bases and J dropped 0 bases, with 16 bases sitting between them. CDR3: CASRAGWGVSTDTQYF. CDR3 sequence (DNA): TGTGCCAGCAGGGCTGGGTGGGGAGTTAGCACAGATACGCAGTATTTT.

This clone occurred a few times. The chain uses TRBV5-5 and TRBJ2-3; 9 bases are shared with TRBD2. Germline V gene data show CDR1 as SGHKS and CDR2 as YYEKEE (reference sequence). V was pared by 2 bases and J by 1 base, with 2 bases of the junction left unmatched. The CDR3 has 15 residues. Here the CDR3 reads CASSFSGGRTDTQYF. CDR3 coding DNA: TGTGCCAGCAGCTTTAGCGGGGGCCGCACAGATACGCAGTATTTT.

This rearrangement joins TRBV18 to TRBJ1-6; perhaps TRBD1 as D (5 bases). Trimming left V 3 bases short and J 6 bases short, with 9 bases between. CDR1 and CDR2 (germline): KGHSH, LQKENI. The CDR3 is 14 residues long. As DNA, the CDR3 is TGTGCCAGCTCACCGCAGGGAAGTAATTCACCCCTCCACTTT. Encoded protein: CASSPQGSNSPLHF.

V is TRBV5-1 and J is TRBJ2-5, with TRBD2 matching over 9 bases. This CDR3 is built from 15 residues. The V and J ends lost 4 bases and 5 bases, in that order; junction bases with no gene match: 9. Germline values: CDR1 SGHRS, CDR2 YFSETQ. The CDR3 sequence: CASSKAGTSFETQYF. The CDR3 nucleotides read TGCGCCAGCAGCAAAGCCGGGACTAGCTTTGAGACCCAGTACTTC.

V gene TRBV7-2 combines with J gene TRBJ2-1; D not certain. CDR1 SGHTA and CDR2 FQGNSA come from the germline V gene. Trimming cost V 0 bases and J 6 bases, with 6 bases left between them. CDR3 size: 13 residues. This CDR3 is CASSLAPSNEQFF. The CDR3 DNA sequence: TGTGCCAGCAGCTTAGCGCCCAGCAATGAGCAGTTCTTC.

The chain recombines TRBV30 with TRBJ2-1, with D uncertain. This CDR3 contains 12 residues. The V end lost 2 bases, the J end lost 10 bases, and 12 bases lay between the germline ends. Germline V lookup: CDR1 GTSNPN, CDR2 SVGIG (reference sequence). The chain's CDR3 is CAWSPTLGEQFF. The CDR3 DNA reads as TGTGCCTGGAGTCCGACGTTGGGCGAGCAGTTCTTC.

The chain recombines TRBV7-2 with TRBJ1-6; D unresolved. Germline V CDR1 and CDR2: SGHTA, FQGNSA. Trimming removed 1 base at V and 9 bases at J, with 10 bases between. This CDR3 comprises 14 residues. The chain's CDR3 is CASSLGFGSSPLHF. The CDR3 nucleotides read TGTGCCAGCAGCTTAGGGTTTGGTAGTTCACCCCTCCACTTT.

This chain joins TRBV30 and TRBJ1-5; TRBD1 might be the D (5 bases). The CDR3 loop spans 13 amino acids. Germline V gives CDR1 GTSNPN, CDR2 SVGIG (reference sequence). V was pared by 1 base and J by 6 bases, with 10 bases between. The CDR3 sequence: CAWSAQGGQPQHF. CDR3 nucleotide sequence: TGTGCCTGGAGTGCCCAGGGTGGTCAGCCCCAGCATTTT.

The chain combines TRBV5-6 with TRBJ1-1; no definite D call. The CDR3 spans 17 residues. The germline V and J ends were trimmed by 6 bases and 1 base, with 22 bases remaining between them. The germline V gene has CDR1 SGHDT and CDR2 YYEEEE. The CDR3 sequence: CASNVRALAGSNTEAFF. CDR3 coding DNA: TGTGCCAGCAACGTTCGGGCTCTCGCAGGCTCGAACACTGAAGCTTTCTTT.

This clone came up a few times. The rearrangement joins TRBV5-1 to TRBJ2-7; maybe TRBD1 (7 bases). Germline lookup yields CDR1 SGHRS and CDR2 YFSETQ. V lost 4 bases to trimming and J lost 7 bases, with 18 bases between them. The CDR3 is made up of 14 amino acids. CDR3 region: CASSQGHQGGEQYF. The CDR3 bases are TGCGCCAGCAGCCAGGGGCACCAGGGGGGAGAGCAGTACTTC.

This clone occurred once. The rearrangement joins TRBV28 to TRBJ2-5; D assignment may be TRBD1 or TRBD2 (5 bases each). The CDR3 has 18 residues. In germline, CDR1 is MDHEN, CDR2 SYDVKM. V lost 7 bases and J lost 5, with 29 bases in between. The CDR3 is CASTSLPGRKRGVETQYF. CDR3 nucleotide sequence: TGTGCCAGCACTTCATTACCGGGACGCAAGAGGGGTGTGGAGACCCAGTACTTC.

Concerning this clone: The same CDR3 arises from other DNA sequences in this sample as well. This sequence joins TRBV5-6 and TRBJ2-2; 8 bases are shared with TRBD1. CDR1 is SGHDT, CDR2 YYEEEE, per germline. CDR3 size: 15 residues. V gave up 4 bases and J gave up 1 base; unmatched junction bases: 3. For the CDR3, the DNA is TGTGCCAGCAGCCCTGACAGGGGGAACACCGGGGAGCTGTTTTTT. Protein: CASSPDRGNTGELFF.

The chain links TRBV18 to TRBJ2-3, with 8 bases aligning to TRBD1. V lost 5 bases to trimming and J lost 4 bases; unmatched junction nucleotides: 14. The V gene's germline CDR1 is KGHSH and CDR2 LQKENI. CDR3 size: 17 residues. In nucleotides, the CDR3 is TGTGCCAGCTCAAAAGAAGCCCAGGGGGCCAAGTCAGATACGCAGTATTTT. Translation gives CASSKEAQGAKSDTQYF. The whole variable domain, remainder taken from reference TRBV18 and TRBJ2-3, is NAGVMQNPRHLVRRRGQEARLRCSPMKGHSHVYWYRQLPEEGLKFMVYLQKENIIDESGMPKERFSAEFPKEGPSILRIQQVVRGDSAAYFCASSKEAQGAKSDTQYFGPGTRLTVL.

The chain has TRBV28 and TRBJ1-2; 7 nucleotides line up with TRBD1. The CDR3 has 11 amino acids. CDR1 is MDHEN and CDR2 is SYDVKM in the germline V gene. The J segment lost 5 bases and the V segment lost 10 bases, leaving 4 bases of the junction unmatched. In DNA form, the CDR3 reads TGTGCCACGGGACAGCTTTATGGCTACACCTTC. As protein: CATGQLYGYTF.